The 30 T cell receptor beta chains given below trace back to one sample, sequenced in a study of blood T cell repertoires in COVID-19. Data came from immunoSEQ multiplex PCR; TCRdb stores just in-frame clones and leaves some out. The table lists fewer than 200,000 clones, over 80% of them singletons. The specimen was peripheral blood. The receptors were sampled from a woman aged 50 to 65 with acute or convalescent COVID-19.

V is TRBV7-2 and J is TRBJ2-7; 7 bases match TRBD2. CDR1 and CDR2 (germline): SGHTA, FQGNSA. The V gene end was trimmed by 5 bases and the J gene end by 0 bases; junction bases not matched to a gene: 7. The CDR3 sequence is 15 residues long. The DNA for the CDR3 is TGTGCCAGCAGCGGCGGGAGCGGGCGCTCCTACGAGCAGTACTTC. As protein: CASSGGSGRSYEQYF.

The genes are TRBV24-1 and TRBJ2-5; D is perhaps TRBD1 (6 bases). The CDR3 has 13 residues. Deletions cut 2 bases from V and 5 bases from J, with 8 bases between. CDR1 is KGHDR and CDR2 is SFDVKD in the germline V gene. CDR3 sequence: CATSDYRGETQYF. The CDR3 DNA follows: TGTGCCACCAGTGATTATAGGGGGGAGACCCAGTACTTC.

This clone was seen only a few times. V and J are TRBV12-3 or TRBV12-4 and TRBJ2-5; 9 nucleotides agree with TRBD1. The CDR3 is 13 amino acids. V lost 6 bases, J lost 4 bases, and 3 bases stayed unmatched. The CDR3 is CASSPGQGETQYF. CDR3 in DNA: TGTGCCAGCAGCCCGGGACAGGGAGAGACCCAGTACTTC.

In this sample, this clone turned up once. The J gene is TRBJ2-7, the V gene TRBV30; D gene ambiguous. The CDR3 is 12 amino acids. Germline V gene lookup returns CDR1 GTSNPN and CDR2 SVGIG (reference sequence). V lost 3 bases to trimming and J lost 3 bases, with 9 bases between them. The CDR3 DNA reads TGTGCCTGGAGAGGAGAATACTACGAGCAGTACTTC. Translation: CAWRGEYYEQYF.

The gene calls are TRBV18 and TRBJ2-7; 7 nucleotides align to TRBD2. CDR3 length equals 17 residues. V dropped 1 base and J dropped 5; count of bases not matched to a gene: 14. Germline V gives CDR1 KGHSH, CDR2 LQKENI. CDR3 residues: CASSPQGGGLSTNEQYF. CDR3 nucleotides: TGTGCCAGCTCACCACAGGGCGGGGGACTATCTACGAACGAGCAGTACTTC. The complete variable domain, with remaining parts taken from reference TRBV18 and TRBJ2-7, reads NAGVMQNPRHLVRRRGQEARLRCSPMKGHSHVYWYRQLPEEGLKFMVYLQKENIIDESGMPKERFSAEFPKEGPSILRIQQVVRGDSAAYFCASSPQGGGLSTNEQYFGPGTRLTVT.

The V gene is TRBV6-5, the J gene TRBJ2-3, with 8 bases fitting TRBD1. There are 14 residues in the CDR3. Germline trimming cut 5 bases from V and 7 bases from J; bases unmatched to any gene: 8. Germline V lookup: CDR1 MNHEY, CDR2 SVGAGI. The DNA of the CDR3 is TGTGCCAGCAGTCCTGGACAGGGTGAGCATACGCAGTATTTT. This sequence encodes CASSPGQGEHTQYF.

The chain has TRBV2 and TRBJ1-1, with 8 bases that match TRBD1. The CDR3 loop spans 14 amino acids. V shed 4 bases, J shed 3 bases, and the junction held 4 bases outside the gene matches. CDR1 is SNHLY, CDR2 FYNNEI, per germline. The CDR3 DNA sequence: TGTGCCAGCAGTGTTCTGGACAGGGACACTGAAGCTTTCTTT. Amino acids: CASSVLDRDTEAFF. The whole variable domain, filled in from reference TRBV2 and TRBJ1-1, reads EPEVTQTPSHQVTQMGQEVILRCVPISNHLYFYWYRQILGQKVEFLVSFYNNEISEKSEIFDDQFSVERPDGSNFTLKIRSTKLEDSAMYFCASSVLDRDTEAFFGQGTRLTVV.

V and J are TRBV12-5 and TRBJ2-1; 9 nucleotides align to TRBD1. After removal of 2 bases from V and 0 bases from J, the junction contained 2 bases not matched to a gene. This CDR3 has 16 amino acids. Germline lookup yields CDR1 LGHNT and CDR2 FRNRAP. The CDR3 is CASGLLQGASYNEQFF. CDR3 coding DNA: TGTGCTAGTGGTTTGTTACAGGGGGCCTCCTACAATGAGCAGTTCTTC.

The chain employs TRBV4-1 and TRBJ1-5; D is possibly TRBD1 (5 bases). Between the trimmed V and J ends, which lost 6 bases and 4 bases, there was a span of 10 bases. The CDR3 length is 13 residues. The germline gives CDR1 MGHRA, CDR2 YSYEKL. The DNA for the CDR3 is TGCGCCAGCAGTTTCGCAGGGAATCAGCCCCAGCATTTT. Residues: CASSFAGNQPQHF.

The CDR3 coding sequence is TGTGCCAGCAGCAAAAAGGGGGACCTAGGGAGGGATCAGCCCCAGCATTTT. This encodes CASSKKGDLGRDQPQHF. This chain links TRBV21-1 with TRBJ1-5. TRBV21-1 represents a pseudogene. CDR3 size: 17 residues.

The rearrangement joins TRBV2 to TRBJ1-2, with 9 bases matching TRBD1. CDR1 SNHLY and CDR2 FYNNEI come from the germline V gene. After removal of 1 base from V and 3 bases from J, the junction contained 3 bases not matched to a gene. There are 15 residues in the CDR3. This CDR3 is CASSEGTGADYGYTF. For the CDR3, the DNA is TGTGCCAGCAGTGAAGGGACAGGGGCCGACTATGGCTACACCTTC.

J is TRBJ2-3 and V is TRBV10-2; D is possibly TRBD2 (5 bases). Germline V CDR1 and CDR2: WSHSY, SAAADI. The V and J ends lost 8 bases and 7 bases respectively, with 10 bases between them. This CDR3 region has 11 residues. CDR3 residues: CASGEDYTQYF. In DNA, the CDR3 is TGCGCCAGCGGAGAGGACTATACGCAGTATTTT.

CDR3 in amino acids: CAWSVPSGTGGSTF. CDR3 nucleotide sequence: TGTGCCTGGAGTGTCCCCTCCGGGACAGGGGGATCCACCTTC. The rearrangement links TRBV30 to TRBJ1-2; TRBD1 aligns across 11 bases. Germline trimming cut 0 bases from V and 13 bases from J; bases unmatched to any gene: 10. This CDR3 has 14 amino acids. Germline V gene lookup returns CDR1 GTSNPN and CDR2 SVGIG (reference sequence). Filled out from reference TRBV30 and TRBJ1-2, the complete variable domain reads SQTIHQWPATLVQPVGSPLSLECTVEGTSNPNLYWYRQAAGRGLQLLFYSVGIGQISSEVPQNLSASRPQDRQFILSSKKLLLSDSGFYLCAWSVPSGTGGSTFGSGTRLTVV.

CDR3 in DNA: TGTGCCAGCAGCCACCAATTACAGGGGGCAGATGGCTACACCTTC. Amino acids: CASSHQLQGADGYTF. The gene calls are TRBV11-3 and TRBJ1-2; 9 nucleotides match TRBD1. The CDR3 spans 15 residues. The J segment lost 6 bases and the V segment lost 5 bases, leaving 10 bases of the junction unmatched. CDR1 is SGHNT and CDR2 is YENEEA in the germline V gene. Together with reference TRBV11-3 and TRBJ1-2, the CDR3 gives the full variable domain: EAGVVQSPRYKIIEKKQPVAFWCNPISGHNTLYWYLQNLGQGPELLIRYENEEAVDDSQLPKDRFSAERLKGVDSTLKIQPAELGDSAVYLCASSHQLQGADGYTFGSGTRLTVV.

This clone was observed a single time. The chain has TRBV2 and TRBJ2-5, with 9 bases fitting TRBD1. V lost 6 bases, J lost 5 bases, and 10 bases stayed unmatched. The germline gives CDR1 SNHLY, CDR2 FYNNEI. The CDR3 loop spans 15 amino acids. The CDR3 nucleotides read TGTGCCAGCAGACAGACAGGGGGGAGTGTGGAGACCCAGTACTTC. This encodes CASRQTGGSVETQYF.

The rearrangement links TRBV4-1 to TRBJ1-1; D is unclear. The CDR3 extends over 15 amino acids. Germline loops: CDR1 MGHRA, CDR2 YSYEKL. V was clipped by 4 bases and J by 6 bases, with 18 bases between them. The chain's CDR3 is CASSRRTTEEPEAFF. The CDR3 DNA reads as TGCGCCAGCAGCCGAAGGACGACGGAGGAACCTGAAGCTTTCTTT.

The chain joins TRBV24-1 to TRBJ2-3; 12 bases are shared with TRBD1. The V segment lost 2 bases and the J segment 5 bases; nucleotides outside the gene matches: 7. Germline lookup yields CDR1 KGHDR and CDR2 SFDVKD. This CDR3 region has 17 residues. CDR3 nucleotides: TGTGCCACCAGTGATTCCCTCGGGGACAGGGGGCGAGATACGCAGTATTTT. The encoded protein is CATSDSLGDRGRDTQYF.

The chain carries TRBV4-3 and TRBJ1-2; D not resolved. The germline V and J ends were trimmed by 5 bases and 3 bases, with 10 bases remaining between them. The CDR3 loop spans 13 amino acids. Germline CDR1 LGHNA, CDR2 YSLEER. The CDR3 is CASSSQLYYGYTF. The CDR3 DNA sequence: TGCGCCAGCAGCTCCCAACTGTACTATGGCTACACCTTC.

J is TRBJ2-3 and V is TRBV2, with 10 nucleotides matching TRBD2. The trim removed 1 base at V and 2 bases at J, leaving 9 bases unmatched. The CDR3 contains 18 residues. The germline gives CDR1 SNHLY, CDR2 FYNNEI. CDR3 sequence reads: CASSEGVAGGHFTDTQYF. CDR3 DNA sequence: TGTGCCAGCAGTGAAGGGGTAGCGGGGGGTCATTTCACAGATACGCAGTATTTT.

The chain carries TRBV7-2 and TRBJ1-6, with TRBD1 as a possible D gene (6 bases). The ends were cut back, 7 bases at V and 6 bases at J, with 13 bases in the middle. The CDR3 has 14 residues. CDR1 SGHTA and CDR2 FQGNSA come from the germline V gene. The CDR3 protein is CASTTGRGNSPLHF. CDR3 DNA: TGTGCCAGCACCACAGGGAGGGGTAATTCACCCCTCCACTTT.

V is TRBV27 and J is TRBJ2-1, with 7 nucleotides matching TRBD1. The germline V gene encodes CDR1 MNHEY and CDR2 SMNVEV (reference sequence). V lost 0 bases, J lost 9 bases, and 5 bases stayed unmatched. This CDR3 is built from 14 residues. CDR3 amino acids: CASSLSQGLGEQFF. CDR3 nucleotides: TGTGCCAGCAGTTTATCACAGGGGCTCGGTGAGCAGTTCTTC.

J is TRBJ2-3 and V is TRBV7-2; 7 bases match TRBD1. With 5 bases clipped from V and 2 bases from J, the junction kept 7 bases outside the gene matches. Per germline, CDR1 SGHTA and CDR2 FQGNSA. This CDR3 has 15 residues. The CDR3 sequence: CASSQQGQHTDTQYF. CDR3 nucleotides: TGTGCCAGCAGCCAACAGGGACAGCACACAGATACGCAGTATTTT.

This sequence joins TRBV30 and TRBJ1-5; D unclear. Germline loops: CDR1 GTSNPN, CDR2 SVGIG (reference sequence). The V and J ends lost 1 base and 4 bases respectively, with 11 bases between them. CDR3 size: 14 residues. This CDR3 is CAWSGATLNQPQHF. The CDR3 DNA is TGTGCCTGGAGTGGGGCCACGCTAAATCAGCCCCAGCATTTT.

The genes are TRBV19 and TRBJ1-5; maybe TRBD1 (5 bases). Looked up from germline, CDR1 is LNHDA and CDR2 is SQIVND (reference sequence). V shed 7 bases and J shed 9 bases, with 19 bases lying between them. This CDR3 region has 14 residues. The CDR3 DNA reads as TGTGCCAGTAACGGCGACAGTCGGCGGGGGCCCCAGCATTTT. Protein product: CASNGDSRRGPQHF.

The CDR3 DNA follows: TGTGCCATCCCTCCGGGACTAGCGGGAGGGCGAATGGGCGGGGAGCTGTTTTTT. Protein: CAIPPGLAGGRMGGELFF. This chain links TRBV6-4 with TRBJ2-2; 16 nucleotides match TRBD2. CDR3 length: 18 amino acids. CDR1 is MRHNA and CDR2 is SNTAGT in the germline V gene. The ends lost 10 bases at V and 7 bases at J; junction bases unmatched: 15.

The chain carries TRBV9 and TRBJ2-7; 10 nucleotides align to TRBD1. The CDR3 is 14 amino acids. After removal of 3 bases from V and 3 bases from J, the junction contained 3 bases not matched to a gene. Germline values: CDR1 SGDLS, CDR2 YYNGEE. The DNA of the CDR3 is TGTGCCAGCAGCGCATGGGACAGGGGCTACGAGCAGTACTTC. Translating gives CASSAWDRGYEQYF.

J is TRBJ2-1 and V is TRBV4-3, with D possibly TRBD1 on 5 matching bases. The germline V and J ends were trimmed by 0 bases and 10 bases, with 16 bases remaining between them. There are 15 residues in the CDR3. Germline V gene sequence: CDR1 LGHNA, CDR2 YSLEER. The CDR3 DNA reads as TGCGCCAGCAGCCAAGATAATCAGGGCCGAGTAGAGCAGTTCTTC. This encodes CASSQDNQGRVEQFF.

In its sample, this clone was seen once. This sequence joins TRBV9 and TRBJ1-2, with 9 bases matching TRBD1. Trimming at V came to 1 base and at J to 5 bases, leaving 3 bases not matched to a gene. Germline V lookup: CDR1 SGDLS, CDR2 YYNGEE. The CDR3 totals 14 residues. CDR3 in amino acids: CASSVTGQGYGYTF. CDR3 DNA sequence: TGTGCCAGCAGCGTAACGGGACAGGGATATGGCTACACCTTC.

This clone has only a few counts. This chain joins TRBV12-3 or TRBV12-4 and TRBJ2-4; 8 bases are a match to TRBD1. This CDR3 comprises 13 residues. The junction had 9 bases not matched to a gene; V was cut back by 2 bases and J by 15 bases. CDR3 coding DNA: TGTGCCAGCAGTTTATCCCGGACAGGGACTCGGTACTTC. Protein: CASSLSRTGTRYF.

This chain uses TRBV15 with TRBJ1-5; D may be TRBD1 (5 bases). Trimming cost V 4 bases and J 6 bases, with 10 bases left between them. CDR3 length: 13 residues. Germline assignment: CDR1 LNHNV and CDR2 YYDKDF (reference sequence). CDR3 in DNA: TGTGCCACCAGCACCCGACAGTTTCAGCCCCAGCATTTT. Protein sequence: CATSTRQFQPQHF.